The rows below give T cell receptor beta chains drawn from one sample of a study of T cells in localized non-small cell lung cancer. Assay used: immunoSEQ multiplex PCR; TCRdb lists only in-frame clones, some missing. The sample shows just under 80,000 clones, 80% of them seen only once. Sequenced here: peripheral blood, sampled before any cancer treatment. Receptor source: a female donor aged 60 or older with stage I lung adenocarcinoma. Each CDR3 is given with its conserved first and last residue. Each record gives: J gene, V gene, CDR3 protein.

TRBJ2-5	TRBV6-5	CARILRPLGETQYF
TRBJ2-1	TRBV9	CASSVGGRNNEQFF
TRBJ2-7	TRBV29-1	CSVKGAYEQYF
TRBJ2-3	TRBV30	CAWRTGGGIDTQYF
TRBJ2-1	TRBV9	CASSLRQVPNEQFF
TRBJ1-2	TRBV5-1	CASSLRPFLYGYTF
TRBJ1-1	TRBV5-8	CASSSISGGHTEAFF
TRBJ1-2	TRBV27	CASSLTPGPGPHGYTF
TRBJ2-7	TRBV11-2	CASSLASGVRYEQYF
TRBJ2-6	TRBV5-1	CASSATLQGSGANVLTF
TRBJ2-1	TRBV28	CASSLSTPGDYNEQFF
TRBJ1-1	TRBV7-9	CASSLYGTGVTEAFF
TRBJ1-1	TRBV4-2	CASSQVSASRDTEAFF
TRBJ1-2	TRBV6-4	CASSVDPRGRYGYTF
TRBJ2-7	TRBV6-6	CASSKTGTGVPYEQYF
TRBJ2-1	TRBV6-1	CASSEAGTRVMNEQFF
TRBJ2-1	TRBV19	CASKVLAGVGEQFF
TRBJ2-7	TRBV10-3	CAISEQGEQYF
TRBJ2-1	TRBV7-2	CASSLYGNEQFF
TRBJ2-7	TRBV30	CAWSRAQFSYEQYF
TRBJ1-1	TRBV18	CASSEGQGTEAFF
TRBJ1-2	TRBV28	CASSSDRESGYTF
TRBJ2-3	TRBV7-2	CASSFTSGGTDTQYF
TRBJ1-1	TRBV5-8	CASTLMVEAFF
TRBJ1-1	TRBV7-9	CASSLDQDRDKFMNTEAFF
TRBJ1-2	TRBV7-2	CASSLVVGAGGYTF
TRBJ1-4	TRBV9	CASSALGAEKLFF
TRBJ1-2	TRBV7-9	CASSAVGQGAGGYTF
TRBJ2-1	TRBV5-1	CASSLVAGTPYNEQFF
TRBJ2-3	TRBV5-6	CASSWGAGGRRDTQYF
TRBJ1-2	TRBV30	CAWSVIAGQSGGYTF
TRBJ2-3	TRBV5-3	CARSETSGEAKMRVTDTQYF
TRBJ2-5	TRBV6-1	CASSPGLAGKETQYF
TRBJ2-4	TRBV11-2	CASSSIGGFIQYF
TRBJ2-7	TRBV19	CASSSPRDRGQYEQYF
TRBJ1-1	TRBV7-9	CASSLALRGWAEAFF
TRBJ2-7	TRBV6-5	CASSPISQGYEQYF
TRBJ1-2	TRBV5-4	CASSRTSAYGYTF
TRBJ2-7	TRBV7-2	CASSNSGTGNEQYF